This TCR beta chain was obtained from a study of glioma-infiltrating T cells. Amplification of TCR alpha and beta CDR3 regions from RNA used iRepertoire nested multiplex PCR. MiXCR was run by TCRdb on the multiplex PCR reads, yielding one entry per CDR3 protein. The table includes a few hundred thousand distinct CDR3 sequences, 41% detected once. Per the germline V gene, CDR1 is MNHGY and CDR2 is SVAAGI. V shed 3 bases and J shed 1 base, with 9 bases lying between them. The CDR3 length is 14 residues. The TCR was taken from a human donor with low-grade glioma or glioblastoma, undergoing nonglioma brain surgery, or in good health (not recorded which). The sequencing input was glioma tissue, nonneoplastic brain tissue, or PBMCs (not recorded which). V and J are TRBV6-9 and TRBJ2-5; D not resolved. The DNA of the CDR3 is TGTGCCAGCAGTTACGTGGGCAGCCAAGAGACCCAGTACTTC. This sequence encodes CASSYVGSQETQYF.